Given below is one T cell receptor (beta chain) in context. The data derive from a study of blood T cell repertoires in COVID-19. In the source study's methods: The assay estimated nucleated cells by amplifying reference gene primers. TCRdb keeps only in-frame clones here, not all; method: immunoSEQ multiplex PCR. Clone size and the V and J calls come from that table; the DNA yielded D and trimming. The sample contains fewer than 300,000 clones, about nine tenths of which appear only once. Germline CDR1 and CDR2: KGHSH and LQKENI. The ends were cut back, 3 bases at V and 6 bases at J, with 20 bases in the middle. This CDR3 has 16 residues.

This receptor was identified in a woman aged 40 to 50 with acute COVID-19. The source material was PBMCs or T cells enriched from blood (not recorded which). The V call is TRBV18, the J call TRBJ1-2, with D perhaps TRBD1 (6 bases). CDR3 DNA sequence: TGTGCCAGCTCACCCGACAGGACAGCCTTTTATGATGGCTACACCTTC. Translated, it gives CASSPDRTAFYDGYTF.